These T cell receptor beta chains were read from a single sample in a study of T cell therapy after organ transplantation. Assay: immunoSEQ multiplex PCR; the TCRdb copy retains only in-frame clones and omits some. There are tens of thousands of clones in the sample; over 90% occur only once, and around 3.1% lies in the top ten. Their cognate antigens are unknown. Sample: CD8+ T cells from blood, taken before autologous CMV-specific T cell therapy. All receptors come from a human patient who had received a solid organ transplant and had CMV disease. Both conserved end residues are part of each CDR3. Each record gives: clone size, V gene, J gene, D gene, CDR3 DNA, CDR3 protein. A D gene is named only where the DNA matches it firmly. A clone size is listed for some rows: how often the clone was seen (once, few, many), or a class if it is expanded.

.	TRBV6-6	TRBJ2-2	.	TGTGCCAGCAGTTACGATTCGTCCAGCCTGGCCGGGGAGCTGTTTTTT	CASSYDSSSLAGELFF
once	TRBV7-9	TRBJ1-5	.	TGTGCCAGCAGCTCGGTACAGGGTCTAGGTCAGCCCCAGCATTTT	CASSSVQGLGQPQHF
.	TRBV6-1	TRBJ2-7	TRBD1	TGTGCCAGCAGTGAAGGGGGGGGACAGGGACGAACTACCTACGAGCAGTACTTC	CASSEGGGQGRTTYEQYF
.	TRBV4-1	TRBJ1-2	.	TGCGCCAGCAGCACTTCACCCACAGGGACCTATGGCTACACCTTC	CASSTSPTGTYGYTF
.	TRBV5-6	TRBJ2-1	.	TGTGCCAGCAGCCCCGCGTGGGGCTCCTACAATGAGCAGTTCTTC	CASSPAWGSYNEQFF
.	TRBV5-5	TRBJ1-2	TRBD1	TGTGCCAGCAGCTGGGACAGGGCGGACTATGGCTACACCTTC	CASSWDRADYGYTF
.	TRBV5-5	TRBJ2-3	.	TGTGCCTCTCAGAGGATTGGGGATACGCAGTATTTT	CASQRIGDTQYF
.	TRBV27	TRBJ2-5	TRBD2	TGTGCCAGCAACCTAGCGGGAGGGAAACAAGAGACCCAGTACTTC	CASNLAGGKQETQYF
.	TRBV15	TRBJ2-7	.	TGTGCCACCAGCAGACCTGACGTCTCCTACGAGCAGTACTTC	CATSRPDVSYEQYF
.	TRBV2	TRBJ1-2	.	TGTGCCAGCAGTCGACCCCAGGGAACGGAGGGCTACACCTTC	CASSRPQGTEGYTF
.	TRBV4-2	TRBJ2-7	TRBD1	TGTGCCAGCAGCCACCTTTCCGGGCGGACAGGGAAGAACGAGCAGTACTTC	CASSHLSGRTGKNEQYF
.	TRBV9	TRBJ1-1	.	TGTGCCAGCAGCGTAGAACAGTACACTGAAGCTTTCTTT	CASSVEQYTEAFF
once	TRBV7-6	TRBJ2-7	TRBD2	TGTGCCAGCAGCTTCCTGCATAGCGGGAGGGCCGGGAACGAGCAGTACTTC	CASSFLHSGRAGNEQYF
.	TRBV30	TRBJ2-2	.	TGTGCCTGGACAGGGGACACCGGGGAGCTGTTTTTT	CAWTGDTGELFF
.	TRBV14	TRBJ1-4	.	TGTGCCAGCAGCCAACCGACGGTCGAAAAACTGTTTTTT	CASSQPTVEKLFF
.	TRBV9	TRBJ1-1	TRBD1	TGTGCCAGCAGCGTCAAGGGGGCGTGGAACACTGAAGCTTTCTTT	CASSVKGAWNTEAFF
.	TRBV7-9	TRBJ2-3	.	TGTGCCAGCAGCTTAGCTGGCGGGGGCCTACCTCGTTCAGATACGCAGTATTTT	CASSLAGGGLPRSDTQYF
.	TRBV7-9	TRBJ1-2	.	TGTGCCAGCAGCTTAGCACAGGGTAACTATGGCTACACCTTC	CASSLAQGNYGYTF
.	TRBV5-3	TRBJ2-1	.	TGTGCCAGAAGCTTGAATGAGCAGTTCTTC	CARSLNEQFF
.	TRBV7-8	TRBJ2-3	.	TGTGCCAGCAGCTTAGGCTGGCTTAGCACAGATACGCAGTATTTT	CASSLGWLSTDTQYF
.	TRBV18	TRBJ2-7	.	TGTGCCAGCTCGCGTCAACCAGGTGCCGAGCAGTACTTC	CASSRQPGAEQYF
.	TRBV15	TRBJ2-3	TRBD1	TGTGCCACCGGTGAAACAGGGGGCCCGAGCACAGATACGCAGTATTTT	CATGETGGPSTDTQYF
.	TRBV30	TRBJ2-2	TRBD2	TGTGCCTGGATAAGACTAGCGGGCACCGGGGAGCTGTTTTTT	CAWIRLAGTGELFF
.	TRBV6-6	TRBJ2-7	TRBD1	TGTGCCAGCAGTTGGGACAGGGTGGCATACGAGCAGTACTTC	CASSWDRVAYEQYF
.	TRBV6-1	TRBJ1-1	.	TGTGCCAGCAGTGATCGGCCGATGAACACTGAAGCTTTCTTT	CASSDRPMNTEAFF
.	TRBV5-6	TRBJ1-1	.	TGTGCCAGCAGCTGGGGAGATCGATCCACTGAAGCTTTCTTT	CASSWGDRSTEAFF
.	TRBV2	TRBJ1-1	.	TGTGCCAGCAGCGAAGGTCGGGGTAGGGCTGAAGCTTTCTTT	CASSEGRGRAEAFF
once	TRBV5-1	TRBJ2-1	TRBD1	TGCGCCAGCAGCTTGGTGGGACAGGCCTACAATGAGCAGTTCTTC	CASSLVGQAYNEQFF
.	TRBV4-3	TRBJ2-3	TRBD2	TGCGCCAGCAGCCCTAGGACTAGCGGCACAGATACGCAGTATTTT	CASSPRTSGTDTQYF
.	TRBV4-3	TRBJ1-5	.	TGCGCCAGCAGCCAAGACCGCCCTACAGGCAATCAGCCCCAGCATTTT	CASSQDRPTGNQPQHF
.	TRBV6-4	TRBJ2-7	.	TGTGCCAGCAGCTTGGGCTACGAGCAGTACTTC	CASSLGYEQYF
.	TRBV27	TRBJ1-6	.	TGTGCCAGCACCAAAGCAGGGTATTCACCCCTCCACTTT	CASTKAGYSPLHF
.	TRBV19	TRBJ2-7	.	TGTGCCAGTAGTATAGATAAGGGTTACGAGCAGTACTTC	CASSIDKGYEQYF
.	TRBV7-9	TRBJ2-1	.	TGTGCCAGCAGCACTTTGGGAAATGAGCAGTTCTTC	CASSTLGNEQFF
.	TRBV7-9	TRBJ1-4	.	TGTGCCAGCAGCTTGGGACCGTCGGGTGGAAAACTGTTTTTT	CASSLGPSGGKLFF
.	TRBV11-3	TRBJ2-1	TRBD1	TGTGCCAGCAGCTCTCGACAGGGGACGAATGAGCAGTTCTTC	CASSSRQGTNEQFF
.	TRBV5-8	TRBJ2-7	.	TGTGCCAGCCCAACAGTCTCCTACGAGCAGTACTTC	CASPTVSYEQYF
.	TRBV25-1	TRBJ1-2	TRBD1	TGTGCCAGCAGTGATTCGGGACAGTATGGCTACACCTTC	CASSDSGQYGYTF
.	TRBV6-1	TRBJ2-7	.	TGTGCCAGCAGTGGCTACGAGCAGTACTTC	CASSGYEQYF
.	TRBV27	TRBJ2-7	TRBD2	TGTGCCAGCAGTAGGGGACTAGCCGAGCAGTACTTC	CASSRGLAEQYF
.	TRBV7-2	TRBJ2-7	TRBD1	TGTGCCAGCAGCGCCGACAGGGGGTCCACCTACGAGCAGTACTTC	CASSADRGSTYEQYF
.	TRBV4-1	TRBJ2-7	.	TGCGCCAGCAGCCAGGGGGGGGACACCCAGGAGGAGCAGTACTTC	CASSQGGDTQEEQYF
once	TRBV27	TRBJ1-2	.	TGTGCCAGCAGTTTAGGGGTGGTAGGGAACTATGGCTACACCTTC	CASSLGVVGNYGYTF
.	TRBV21-1	TRBJ1-2	.	TGTGCCAGCAATACAAGGCGGGGGGGCAGTGTTAACTATGGCTACACCTTC	CASNTRRGGSVNYGYTF
.	TRBV9	TRBJ2-1	TRBD2	TGTGCCAGCAGCGTAGATCCTAGCGGCCTCTACAATGAGCAGTTCTTC	CASSVDPSGLYNEQFF
.	TRBV19	TRBJ1-5	.	TGTGCCAGTAGTTCCGACGCCGGGGGTCAGCCCCAGCATTTT	CASSSDAGGQPQHF
.	TRBV11-2	TRBJ1-1	.	TGTGCCAGCAGCTCTTCCACAGGCAGACTTGAAGCTTTCTTT	CASSSSTGRLEAFF
.	TRBV5-6	TRBJ2-1	.	TGTGCCAGCAACCCCCGGGAAAACCACAATGAGCAGTTCTTC	CASNPRENHNEQFF
.	TRBV18	TRBJ2-3	.	TGTGCCAGCTCACCACCGGAGCTGGGTACAGATACGCAGTATTTT	CASSPPELGTDTQYF